The clone carrying this T cell receptor (beta chain) was recorded a few times. V shed 6 bases and J 6 bases; nucleotides not matched to a gene: 9. Germline V lookup: CDR1 MNHEY, CDR2 SMNVEV (reference sequence). The CDR3 is 14 residues long. This entry comes from a study of blood T cells in healthy people across ages. Study-level information: About one barcoded beta molecule per two T cells came from capture by template switching.

Combining a sample-barcoded 5' primer with a J-beta primer mix, a second PCR ran for 7 to 11 cycles. Every sample gave at least 2.5 million paired-end reads containing CDR3. TCRdb re-called the 5' RACE reads through MiXCR, storing one row per CDR3 protein. The data show 1 million or so distinct CDR3 sequences, 40% to 50% seen once. Roughly 10 milliliters of peripheral blood were drawn from each donor. With each sample, at least 5 micrograms of total RNA were extracted. The rearrangement joins TRBV27 to TRBJ1-1; 8 positions match TRBD1. Sequencing was done on a sample of blood. The TCR originated in a woman aged 60-70 years in good health. The CDR3: CASSELRGRSEAFF. The CDR3 bases are TGTGCCAGCAGCGAACTCAGGGGGCGTTCTGAAGCTTTCTTT.